The 15 T cell receptor beta chains below come from one sample, sequenced in a study of shared clonotypes between healthy human individuals. Data came from immunoSEQ multiplex PCR; TCRdb stores just in-frame clones and leaves some out. Among about 1.1 million clones listed, roughly 80% were seen once. Sequencing was done on a sample of memory CD4+ T cells from PBMCs. Subset meaning: CD45RA-negative fraction. The receptor set was obtained from a man younger than 35 in good health. Some clones in this sample may be carry-over from other donors' samples.

This clone was recorded many times. This chain uses TRBV9 with TRBJ1-5; tentative D call: TRBD1 (5 bases). This CDR3 is built from 16 residues. Germline CDR1 is SGDLS and CDR2 is YYNGEE. V lost 4 bases and J 2 bases, leaving 16 bases between the germline ends. CDR3 nucleotide sequence: TGTGCCAGCAGCCCCTCGGGGGGAGGGGGCAATCAGCCCCAGCATTTT. Translation gives CASSPSGGGGNQPQHF.

Notes on this clone: Different DNA sequences within this sample yield the same CDR3. The chain uses TRBV5-1 and TRBJ2-3, with D perhaps matching TRBD1 (6 bases). This CDR3 spans 14 amino acids. Germline assignment: CDR1 SGHRS and CDR2 YFSETQ. V gave up 0 bases and J gave up 3 bases, with 8 bases separating them. The CDR3 sequence: CASSLAQGTDTQYF. DNA of the CDR3: TGCGCCAGCAGCTTGGCTCAGGGGACAGATACGCAGTATTTT. The full variable domain, rest sourced from reference TRBV5-1 and TRBJ2-3, is KAGVTQTPRYLIKTRGQQVTLSCSPISGHRSVSWYQQTPGQGLQFLFEYFSETQRNKGNFPGRFSGRQFSNSRSEMNVSTLELGDSALYLCASSLAQGTDTQYFGPGTRLTVL.

This chain uses TRBV18 with TRBJ1-1; TRBD1 aligns across 10 bases. Germline loops: CDR1 KGHSH, CDR2 LQKENI. The CDR3 sequence is 16 residues long. V was pared by 5 bases and J by 6 bases, with 12 bases of the junction left unmatched. The CDR3: CASSGDRGQLEAEAFF. The DNA of the CDR3 is TGTGCCAGCTCAGGTGACAGGGGGCAACTCGAGGCTGAAGCTTTCTTT.

This rearrangement joins TRBV21-1 to TRBJ2-7; the tabulated D call, TRBD2, remains unverified against the DNA. TRBV21-1 is shown as a pseudogene. The CDR3 runs 14 residues. CDR3 region: CARTIDWLACEQYF. Here the CDR3 DNA reads TGTGCCAGAACTATTGACTGGTTGGCGTGTGAGCAGTACTTC.

As to this clone: Since a much larger clone is just one base distant, this may be a read error. Other DNA sequences within the sample encode an identical CDR3. The chain employs TRBV7-3 and TRBJ2-5, with D possibly matching TRBD2 (6 bases). The germline V and J ends were trimmed by 2 bases and 4 bases, with 8 bases remaining between them. This CDR3 contains 13 residues. The germline V gene has CDR1 SGHTA and CDR2 FQGTGA. The CDR3: CASSLLGGETQYF. CDR3 coding DNA: TGTGCCAGCAGCTTATTGGGGGGAGAGACCCAGTACTTC.

This clone was detected a few times. The genes are TRBV11-3 and TRBJ2-3, with D possibly matching TRBD1 (6 bases). CDR3 length: 15 amino acids. Between the trimmed V and J ends, which lost 4 bases and 4 bases, there was a span of 15 bases. Germline assignment: CDR1 SGHNT and CDR2 YENEEA. CDR3 amino acids: CASSSRGGISDTQYF. The DNA for the CDR3 is TGTGCCAGCAGCTCCCGAGGGGGAATCTCAGATACGCAGTATTTT.

The J gene is TRBJ2-2, the V gene TRBV6-6; D possibly corresponds to TRBD2 (5 bases). Trimming cost V 8 bases and J 2 bases, with 12 bases left between them. The CDR3 runs to 14 residues. Looked up from germline, CDR1 is MNHNY and CDR2 is SVGAGI (reference sequence). The CDR3 region is CASRWTENTGELFF. CDR3 in DNA: TGTGCCAGCCGATGGACTGAAAACACCGGGGAGCTGTTTTTT.

This chain connects TRBV9 to TRBJ2-7, with D possibly being TRBD1 or TRBD2 (5 bases each). The CDR3 totals 11 residues. CDR1 SGDLS and CDR2 YYNGEE come from the germline V gene. Trimming left V 5 bases short and J 5 bases short, with 8 bases between. The CDR3 loop reads CASSGGHEQYF. The CDR3 nucleotides read TGTGCCAGCAGTGGGGGTCACGAGCAGTACTTC.

The sample holds a few counts of this clone. The V call is TRBV28, the J call TRBJ2-7, with 7 bases aligning to TRBD1. This CDR3 contains 14 residues. Germline V lookup: CDR1 MDHEN, CDR2 SYDVKM. V lost 5 bases, J lost 3 bases, and 7 bases stayed unmatched. CDR3 nucleotide sequence: TGTGCCAGCAGTACCCCCGGGACAGACTACGAGCAGTACTTC. The encoded protein is CASSTPGTDYEQYF.

The CDR3 protein is CAWRGDTTAYGYTF. DNA for the CDR3: TGTGCCTGGAGGGGGGACACCACGGCCTATGGCTACACCTTC. The V gene is TRBV30, the J gene TRBJ1-2, with D tentatively TRBD1 (6 bases). This CDR3 is built from 14 residues. Germline values: CDR1 GTSNPN, CDR2 SVGIG (reference sequence). V was cut by 3 bases and J by 4 bases, with 15 bases left in between.

V usage is TRBV19 and J usage is TRBJ1-4; maybe TRBD1 (6 bases). CDR3 size: 14 residues. The germline V gene encodes CDR1 LNHDA and CDR2 SQIVND (reference sequence). Trimming took off 4 bases at V and 7 bases at J, with 13 bases between the two ends. CDR3 nucleotides: TGTGCCAGTAGTAATTTCAGGGGCGCTGAAAAACTGTTTTTT. Protein sequence: CASSNFRGAEKLFF. The whole variable domain, filled in from reference TRBV19 and TRBJ1-4, reads DGGITQSPKYLFRKEGQNVTLSCEQNLNHDAMYWYRQDPGQGLRLIYYSQIVNDFQKGDIAEGYSVSREKKESFPLTVTSAQKNPTAFYLCASSNFRGAEKLFFGSGTQLSVL.

This rearrangement joins TRBV7-2 to TRBJ2-1, with 13 positions matching TRBD2. This CDR3 comprises 16 residues. The V gene end was trimmed by 8 bases and the J gene end by 7 bases; junction bases not matched to a gene: 11. Looked up from germline, CDR1 is SGHTA and CDR2 is FQGNSA. This chain's CDR3 is CASGSLGLAGVNEQFF. The CDR3 coding sequence is TGTGCCAGCGGCTCACTCGGACTAGCGGGAGTGAATGAGCAGTTCTTC.

CDR3 sequence: CASSLRRGTRRVDTQYF. CDR3 in DNA: TGTGCCAGCAGCTTACGGAGGGGGACTAGACGGGTCGATACGCAGTATTTT. The chain recombines TRBV7-9 with TRBJ2-3, with 8 bases aligning to TRBD2. The germline gives CDR1 SEHNR, CDR2 FQNEAQ (reference sequence). The CDR3 covers 17 residues. J was trimmed by 6 bases and V by 2 bases; bases with no gene match: 13.

This clone was found a few times. The chain couples TRBV6-5 to TRBJ1-4, with D perhaps TRBD1 (6 bases). The CDR3 length is 14 residues. Germline V lookup: CDR1 MNHEY, CDR2 SVGAGI. The V end lost 6 bases, the J end lost 0 bases, and 8 bases lay between the germline ends. CDR3 protein: CASSRTATNEKLFF. CDR3 nucleotides: TGTGCCAGCAGCCGGACAGCAACTAATGAAAAACTGTTTTTT.

The count of this clone is one. This chain uses TRBV18 with TRBJ2-5, with TRBD1 identical over 7 bases. The CDR3 consists of 14 residues. CDR1 and CDR2 (germline): KGHSH, LQKENI. Trimming took 6 bases from V and 4 from J; bases not matched to a gene: 8. The CDR3 region is CASSPSDRAETQYF. Here the CDR3 DNA reads TGTGCCAGCTCTCCTTCAGACAGGGCAGAGACCCAGTACTTC.